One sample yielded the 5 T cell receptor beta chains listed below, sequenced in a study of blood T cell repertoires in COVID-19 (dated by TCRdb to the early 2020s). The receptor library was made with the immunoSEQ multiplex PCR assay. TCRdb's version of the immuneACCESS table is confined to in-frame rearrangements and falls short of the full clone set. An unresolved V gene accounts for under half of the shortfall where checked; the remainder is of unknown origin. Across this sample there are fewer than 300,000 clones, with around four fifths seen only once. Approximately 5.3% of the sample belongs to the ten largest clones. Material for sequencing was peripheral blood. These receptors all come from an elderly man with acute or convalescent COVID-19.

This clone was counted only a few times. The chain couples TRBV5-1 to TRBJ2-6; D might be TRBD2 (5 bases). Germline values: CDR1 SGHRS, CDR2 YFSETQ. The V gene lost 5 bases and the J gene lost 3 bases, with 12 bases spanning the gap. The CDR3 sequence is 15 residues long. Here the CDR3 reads CASSPDGVGANVLTF. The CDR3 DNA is TGCGCCAGCAGTCCGGACGGGGTTGGGGCCAACGTCCTGACTTTC.

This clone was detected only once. CDR3 sequence (DNA): TGTGCCAGCAGGACTGGATATACGCAGTATTTT. It translates to CASRTGYTQYF. The chain recombines TRBV27 with TRBJ2-3; D gene ambiguous. CDR1 is MNHEY and CDR2 is SMNVEV in the germline V gene (reference sequence). CDR3 length: 11 amino acids. Deletions cut 6 bases from V and 7 bases from J, with 8 bases between.

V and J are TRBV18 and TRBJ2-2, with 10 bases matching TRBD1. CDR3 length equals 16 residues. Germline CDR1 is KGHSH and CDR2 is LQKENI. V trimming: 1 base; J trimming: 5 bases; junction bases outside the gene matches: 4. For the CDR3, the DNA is TGTGCCAGCTCACCACTCGGGACAGGGGATACCGGGGAGCTGTTTTTT. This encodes CASSPLGTGDTGELFF.

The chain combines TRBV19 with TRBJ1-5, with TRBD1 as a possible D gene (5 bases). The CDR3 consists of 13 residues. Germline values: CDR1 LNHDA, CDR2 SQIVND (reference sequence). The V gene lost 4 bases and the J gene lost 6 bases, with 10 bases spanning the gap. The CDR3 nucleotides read TGTGCCAGTAGTACCTCAGGGATTCAGCCCCAGCATTTT. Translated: CASSTSGIQPQHF. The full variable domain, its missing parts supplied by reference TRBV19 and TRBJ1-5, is DGGITQSPKYLFRKEGQNVTLSCEQNLNHDAMYWYRQDPGQGLRLIYYSQIVNDFQKGDIAEGYSVSREKKESFPLTVTSAQKNPTAFYLCASSTSGIQPQHFGDGTRLSIL.

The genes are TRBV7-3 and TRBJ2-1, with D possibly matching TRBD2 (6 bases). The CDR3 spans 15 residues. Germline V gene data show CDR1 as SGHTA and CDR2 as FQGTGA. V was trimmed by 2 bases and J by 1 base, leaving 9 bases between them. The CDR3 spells CASSLGSGSYNEQFF. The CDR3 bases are TGTGCCAGCAGCTTAGGTAGCGGATCCTACAATGAGCAGTTCTTC.